The 5 T cell receptor beta chains below all came from one sample that was sequenced in a study of spatial heterogeneity in lung cancer. Time point: sample taken at primary tumor resection. No antigen has been identified for these receptors. Broader study findings: Mutation counts in tumors were tracked by counts of expanded intratumoral alpha and beta TCRs.

TCRdb re-called the 5' RACE reads with MiXCR, one entry per CDR3 protein. In total, the table holds 5 distinct CDR3 sequences. The sample consisted of lung tumor tissue, taken at surgery. The receptor set was obtained from a male donor with early-stage non-small cell lung cancer.

As concerns this clonotype: This beta chain is an off-target read within a library intended for alpha chains, so its frequency means little. The rearrangement uses TRBV7-8 and TRBJ1-3, with 8 bases fitting TRBD1. The CDR3 extends over 14 amino acids. V was clipped by 4 bases and J by 4 bases; unmatched bases: 3. Germline V gene sequence: CDR1 SGHVS, CDR2 FQNEAQ. CDR3 bases: TGTGCCAGCAGCTCGACAGGGGAGGGAAACACCATATATTTT. It specifies CASSSTGEGNTIYF.

Of note for this clonotype: The library was built for alpha chains, so this beta chain is an off-target read and its size means little. The chain couples TRBV6-5 to TRBJ1-4, with TRBD1 matching over 8 bases. Germline loops: CDR1 MNHEY, CDR2 SVGAGI. J was trimmed by 6 bases and V by 0 bases; bases with no gene match: 3. The CDR3 totals 15 residues. The CDR3 DNA sequence: TGTGCCAGCAGTTACTCGGCAGGGGGCCATGAAAAACTGTTTTTT. Translation gives CASSYSAGGHEKLFF.

This clonotype appeared a few times. Found in a library prepared for alpha chains, this beta chain is an off-target read, and its abundance has little meaning. Here the CDR3 reads CASKGEGTEAFF. The CDR3 DNA reads as TGTGCCAGCAAGGGAGAGGGGACTGAAGCTTTCTTT. This sequence joins TRBV7-8 and TRBJ1-1, with D perhaps matching TRBD1 (5 bases). Trimming pared 7 bases from V and 5 bases from J, leaving 11 bases between. The CDR3 length is 12 residues. Germline assignment: CDR1 SGHVS and CDR2 FQNEAQ.

This clonotype was observed a single time. This beta chain slipped into a library made for alpha chains as a stray read, so its size is not meaningful. The chain is built from TRBV12-3 or TRBV12-4 and TRBJ1-4, with D unresolved. The CDR3 covers 14 residues. The V end lost 4 bases, the J end lost 2 bases, and 8 bases lay between the germline ends. CDR3 loop: CASSSMGTNEKLFF. The CDR3 DNA reads as TGTGCCAGCAGTTCTATGGGGACTAATGAAAAACTGTTTTTT.

Comment on this clonotype: This beta chain turned up in a library designed for alpha chains; as an off-target read, its abundance says little. The rearrangement joins TRBV12-3 or TRBV12-4 to TRBJ2-2; 7 bases are shared with TRBD1. V lost 2 bases to trimming and J lost 7 bases; unmatched junction nucleotides: 7. CDR3 size: 15 residues. This chain's CDR3 is CASSLRDRVNGELFF. The CDR3 nucleotides are TGTGCCAGCAGTTTAAGAGACAGGGTCAACGGGGAGCTGTTTTTT.